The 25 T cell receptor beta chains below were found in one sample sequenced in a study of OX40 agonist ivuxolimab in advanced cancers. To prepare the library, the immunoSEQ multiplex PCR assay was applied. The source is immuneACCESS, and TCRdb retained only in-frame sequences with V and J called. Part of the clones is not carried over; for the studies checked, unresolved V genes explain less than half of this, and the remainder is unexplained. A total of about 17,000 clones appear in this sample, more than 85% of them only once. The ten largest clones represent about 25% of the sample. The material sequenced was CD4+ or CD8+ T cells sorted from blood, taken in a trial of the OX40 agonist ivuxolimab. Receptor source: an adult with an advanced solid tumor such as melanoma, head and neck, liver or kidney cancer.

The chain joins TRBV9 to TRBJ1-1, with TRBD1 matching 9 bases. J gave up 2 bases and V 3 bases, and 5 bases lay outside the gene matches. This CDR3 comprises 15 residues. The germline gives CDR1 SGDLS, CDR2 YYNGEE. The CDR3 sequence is CASSARTGGNTEAFF. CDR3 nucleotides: TGTGCCAGCAGCGCCCGTACAGGGGGCAACACTGAAGCTTTCTTT.

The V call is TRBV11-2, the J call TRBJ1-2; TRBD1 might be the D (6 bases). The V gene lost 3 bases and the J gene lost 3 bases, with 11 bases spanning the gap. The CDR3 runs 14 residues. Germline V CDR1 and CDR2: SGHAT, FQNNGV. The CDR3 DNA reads TGTGCCAGCAGCTTCGGCAGGGGAGACTATGGCTACACCTTC. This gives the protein CASSFGRGDYGYTF. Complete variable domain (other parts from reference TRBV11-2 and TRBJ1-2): EAGVAQSPRYKIIEKRQSVAFWCNPISGHATLYWYQQILGQGPKLLIQFQNNGVVDDSQLPKDRFSAERLKGVDSTLKIQPAKLEDSAVYLCASSFGRGDYGYTFGSGTRLTVV.

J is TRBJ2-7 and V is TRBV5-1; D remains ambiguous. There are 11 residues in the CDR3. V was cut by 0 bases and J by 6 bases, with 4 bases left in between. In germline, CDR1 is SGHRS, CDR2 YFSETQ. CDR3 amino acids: CASSLAVEQYF. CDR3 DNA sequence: TGCGCCAGCAGCTTGGCCGTCGAGCAGTACTTC.

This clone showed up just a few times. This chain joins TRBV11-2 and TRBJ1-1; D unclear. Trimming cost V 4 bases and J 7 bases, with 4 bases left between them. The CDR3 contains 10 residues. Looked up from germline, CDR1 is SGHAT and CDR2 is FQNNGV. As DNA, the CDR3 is TGTGCCAGCAGCTATAGTGAAGCTTTCTTT. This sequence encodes CASSYSEAFF.

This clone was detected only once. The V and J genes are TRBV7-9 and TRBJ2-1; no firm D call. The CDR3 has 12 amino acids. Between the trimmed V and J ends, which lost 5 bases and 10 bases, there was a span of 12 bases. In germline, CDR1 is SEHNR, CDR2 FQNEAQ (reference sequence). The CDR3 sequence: CASSTQWAEQFF. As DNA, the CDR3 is TGTGCCAGCAGCACTCAGTGGGCCGAGCAGTTCTTC.

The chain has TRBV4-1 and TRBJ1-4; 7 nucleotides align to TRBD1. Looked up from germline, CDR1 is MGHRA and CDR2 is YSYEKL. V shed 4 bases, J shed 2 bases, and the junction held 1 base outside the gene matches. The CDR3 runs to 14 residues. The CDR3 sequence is CASSLRGTNEKLFF. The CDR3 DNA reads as TGCGCCAGCAGCCTCAGGGGGACTAATGAAAAACTGTTTTTT.

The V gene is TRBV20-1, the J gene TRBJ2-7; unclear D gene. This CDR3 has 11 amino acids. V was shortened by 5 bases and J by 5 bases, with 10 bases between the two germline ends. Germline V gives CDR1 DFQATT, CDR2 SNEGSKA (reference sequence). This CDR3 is CSAPLIDEQYF. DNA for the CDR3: TGCAGTGCTCCCCTGATAGACGAGCAGTACTTC.

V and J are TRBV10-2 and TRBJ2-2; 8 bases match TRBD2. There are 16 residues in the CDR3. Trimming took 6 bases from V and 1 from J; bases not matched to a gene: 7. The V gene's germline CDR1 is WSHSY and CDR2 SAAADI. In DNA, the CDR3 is TGCGCCAGCAGCGACGAGCGGGGGCTGAACACCGGGGAGCTGTTTTTT. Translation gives CASSDERGLNTGELFF.

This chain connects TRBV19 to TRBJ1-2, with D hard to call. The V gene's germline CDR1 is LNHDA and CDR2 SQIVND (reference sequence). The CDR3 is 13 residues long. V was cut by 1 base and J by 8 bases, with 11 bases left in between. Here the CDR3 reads CASSIGLTEGYTF. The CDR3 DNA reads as TGTGCCAGTAGTATAGGTCTGACCGAGGGCTACACCTTC.

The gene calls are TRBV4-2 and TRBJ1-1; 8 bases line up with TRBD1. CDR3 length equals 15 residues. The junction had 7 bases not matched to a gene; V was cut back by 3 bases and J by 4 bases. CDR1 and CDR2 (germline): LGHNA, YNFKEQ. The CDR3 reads CASSQEDRGVTEAFF. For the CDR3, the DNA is TGTGCCAGCAGCCAGGAAGACAGGGGTGTCACTGAAGCTTTCTTT.

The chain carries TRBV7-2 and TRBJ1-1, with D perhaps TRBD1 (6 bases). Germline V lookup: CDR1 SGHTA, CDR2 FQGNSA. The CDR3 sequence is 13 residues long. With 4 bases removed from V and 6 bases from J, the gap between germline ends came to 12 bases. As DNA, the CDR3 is TGTGCCAGCAGCTCAGGGGTTCGGGCTGAAGCTTTCTTT. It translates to CASSSGVRAEAFF. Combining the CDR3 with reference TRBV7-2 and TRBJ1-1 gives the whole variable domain GAGVSQSPSNKVTEKGKDVELRCDPISGHTALYWYRQSLGQGLEFLIYFQGNSAPDKSGLPSDRFSAERTGGSVSTLTIQRTQQEDSAVYLCASSSGVRAEAFFGQGTRLTVV.

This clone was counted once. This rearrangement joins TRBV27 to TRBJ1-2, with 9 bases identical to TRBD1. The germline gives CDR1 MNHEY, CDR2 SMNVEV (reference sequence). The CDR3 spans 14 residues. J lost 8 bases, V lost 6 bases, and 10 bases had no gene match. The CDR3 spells CASSPGDRAQGYTF. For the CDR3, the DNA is TGTGCCAGCAGCCCCGGGGACAGGGCGCAAGGCTACACCTTC.

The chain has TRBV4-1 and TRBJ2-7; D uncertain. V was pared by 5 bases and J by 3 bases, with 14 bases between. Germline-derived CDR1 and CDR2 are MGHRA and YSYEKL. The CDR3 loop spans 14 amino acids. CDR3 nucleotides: TGCGCCAGCAGCTCCCTGGATCGCCTCTACGAGCAGTACTTC. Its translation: CASSSLDRLYEQYF.

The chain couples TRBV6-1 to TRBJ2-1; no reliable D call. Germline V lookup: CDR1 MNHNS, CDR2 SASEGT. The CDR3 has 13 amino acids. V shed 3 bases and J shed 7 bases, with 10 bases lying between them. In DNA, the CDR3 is TGTGCCAGCAGTGAGACAAGGTCGAATGAGCAGTTCTTC. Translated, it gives CASSETRSNEQFF.

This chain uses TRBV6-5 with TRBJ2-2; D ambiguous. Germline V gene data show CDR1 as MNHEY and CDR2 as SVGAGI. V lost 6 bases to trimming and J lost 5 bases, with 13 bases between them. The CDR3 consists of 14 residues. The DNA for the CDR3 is TGTGCCAGCAGAGGCTCGATGGGGACCGGGGAGCTGTTTTTT. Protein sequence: CASRGSMGTGELFF.

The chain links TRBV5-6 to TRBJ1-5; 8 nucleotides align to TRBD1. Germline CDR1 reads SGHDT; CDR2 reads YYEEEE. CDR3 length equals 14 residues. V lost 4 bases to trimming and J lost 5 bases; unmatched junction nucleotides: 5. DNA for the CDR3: TGTGCCAGCAGCGCGGACAGGGATTATCAGCCCCAGCATTTT. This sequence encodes CASSADRDYQPQHF.

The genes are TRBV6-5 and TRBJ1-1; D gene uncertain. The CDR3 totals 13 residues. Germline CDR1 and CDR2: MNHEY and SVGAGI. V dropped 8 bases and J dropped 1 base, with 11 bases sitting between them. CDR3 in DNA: TGTGCCAGCTTGGACTCACGGAACACTGAAGCTTTCTTT. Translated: CASLDSRNTEAFF.

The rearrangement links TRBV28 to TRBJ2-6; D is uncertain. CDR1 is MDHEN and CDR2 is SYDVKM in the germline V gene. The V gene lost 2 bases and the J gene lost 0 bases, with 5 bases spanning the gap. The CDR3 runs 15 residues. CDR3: CASSLNPSGANVLTF. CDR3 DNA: TGTGCCAGCAGTTTAAACCCCTCTGGGGCCAACGTCCTGACTTTC.

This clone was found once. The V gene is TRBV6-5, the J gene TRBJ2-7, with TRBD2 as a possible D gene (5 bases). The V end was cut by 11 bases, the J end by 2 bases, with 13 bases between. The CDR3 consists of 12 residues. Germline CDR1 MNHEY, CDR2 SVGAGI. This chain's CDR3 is CARHGETYEQYF. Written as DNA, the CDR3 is TGTGCCCGCCACGGGGAGACCTACGAGCAGTACTTC.

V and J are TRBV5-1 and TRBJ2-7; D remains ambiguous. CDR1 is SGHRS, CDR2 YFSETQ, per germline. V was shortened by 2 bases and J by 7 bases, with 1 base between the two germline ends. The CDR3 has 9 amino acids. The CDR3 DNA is TGCGCCAGCAGCTTAGAGCAGTACTTC. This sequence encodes CASSLEQYF.

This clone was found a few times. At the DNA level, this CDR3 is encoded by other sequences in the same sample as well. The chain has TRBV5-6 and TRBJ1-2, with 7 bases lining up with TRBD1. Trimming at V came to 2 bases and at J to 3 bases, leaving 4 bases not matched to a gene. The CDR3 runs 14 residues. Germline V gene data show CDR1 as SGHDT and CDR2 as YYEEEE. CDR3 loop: CASSFGQGDYGYTF. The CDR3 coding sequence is TGTGCCAGCAGCTTCGGTCAGGGGGACTATGGCTACACCTTC.

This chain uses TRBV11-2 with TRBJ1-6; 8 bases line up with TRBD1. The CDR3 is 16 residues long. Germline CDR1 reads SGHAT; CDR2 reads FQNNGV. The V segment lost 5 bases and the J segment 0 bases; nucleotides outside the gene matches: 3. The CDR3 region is CASSHGQGSYNSPLHF. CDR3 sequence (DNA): TGTGCCAGCAGCCACGGACAGGGCTCCTATAATTCACCCCTCCACTTT.

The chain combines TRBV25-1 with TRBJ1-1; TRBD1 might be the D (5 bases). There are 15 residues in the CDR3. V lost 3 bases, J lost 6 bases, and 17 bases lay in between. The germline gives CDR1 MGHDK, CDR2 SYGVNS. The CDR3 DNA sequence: TGTGCCAGCAGTGAGGTTGGGACCGCAAGCTCTGAAGCTTTCTTT. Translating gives CASSEVGTASSEAFF.

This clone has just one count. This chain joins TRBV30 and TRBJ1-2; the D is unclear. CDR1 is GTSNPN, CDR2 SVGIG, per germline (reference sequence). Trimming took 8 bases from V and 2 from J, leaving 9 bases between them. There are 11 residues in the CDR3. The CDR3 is CAEGNNYGYTF. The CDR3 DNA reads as TGTGCCGAGGGAAACAACTATGGCTACACCTTC.

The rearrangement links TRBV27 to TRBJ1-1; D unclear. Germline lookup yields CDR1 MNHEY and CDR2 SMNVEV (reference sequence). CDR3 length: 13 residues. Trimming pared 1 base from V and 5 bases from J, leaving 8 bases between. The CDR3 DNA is TGTGCCAGCAGTTTATTCCCGGTAACTGAAGCTTTCTTT. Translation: CASSLFPVTEAFF.